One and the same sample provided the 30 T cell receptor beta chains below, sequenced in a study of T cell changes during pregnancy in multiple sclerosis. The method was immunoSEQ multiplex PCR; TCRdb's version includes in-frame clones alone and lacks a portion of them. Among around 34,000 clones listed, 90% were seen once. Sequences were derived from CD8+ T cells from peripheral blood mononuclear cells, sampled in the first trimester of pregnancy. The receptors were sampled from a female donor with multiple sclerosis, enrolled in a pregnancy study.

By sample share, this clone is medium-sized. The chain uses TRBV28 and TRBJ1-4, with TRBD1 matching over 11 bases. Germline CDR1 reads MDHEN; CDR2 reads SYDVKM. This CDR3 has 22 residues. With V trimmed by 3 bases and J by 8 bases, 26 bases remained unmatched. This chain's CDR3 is CASSLSATYRDRGLLGLEKLFF. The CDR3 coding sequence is TGTGCCAGCAGTTTGTCCGCGACCTACCGGGACAGGGGGTTATTGGGACTCGAAAAACTGTTTTTT. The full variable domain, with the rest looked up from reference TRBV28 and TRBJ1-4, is DVKVTQSSRYLVKRTGEKVFLECVQDMDHENMFWYRQDPGLGLRLIYFSYDVKMKEKGDIPEGYSVSREKKERFSLILESASTNQTSMYLCASSLSATYRDRGLLGLEKLFFGSGTQLSVL.

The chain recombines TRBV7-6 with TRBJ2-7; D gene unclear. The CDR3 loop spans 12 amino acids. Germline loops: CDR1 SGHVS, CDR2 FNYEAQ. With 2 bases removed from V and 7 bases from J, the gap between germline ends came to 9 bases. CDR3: CASSLRRGEQYF. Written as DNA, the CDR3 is TGTGCCAGCAGCTTAAGGCGAGGAGAGCAGTACTTC.

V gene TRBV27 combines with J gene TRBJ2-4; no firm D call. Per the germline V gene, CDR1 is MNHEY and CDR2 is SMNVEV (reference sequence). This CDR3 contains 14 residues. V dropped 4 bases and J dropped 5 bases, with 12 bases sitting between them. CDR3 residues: CASSSRDFQNIQYF. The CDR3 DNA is TGTGCCAGCAGTTCTCGAGACTTCCAAAACATTCAGTACTTC.

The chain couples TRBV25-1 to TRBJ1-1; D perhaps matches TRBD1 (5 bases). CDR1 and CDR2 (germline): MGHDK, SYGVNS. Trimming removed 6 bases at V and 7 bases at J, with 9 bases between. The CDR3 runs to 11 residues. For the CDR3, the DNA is TGTGCCAGCAGGGGGCCGGTTGAAGCTTTCTTT. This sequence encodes CASRGPVEAFF.

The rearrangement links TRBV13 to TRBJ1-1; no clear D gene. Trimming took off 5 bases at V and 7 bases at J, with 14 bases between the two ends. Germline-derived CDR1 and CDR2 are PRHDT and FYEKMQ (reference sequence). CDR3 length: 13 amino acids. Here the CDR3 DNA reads TGTGCCAGCAGCCTAACCTTCGAGCGTGAAGCTTTCTTT. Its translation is CASSLTFEREAFF.

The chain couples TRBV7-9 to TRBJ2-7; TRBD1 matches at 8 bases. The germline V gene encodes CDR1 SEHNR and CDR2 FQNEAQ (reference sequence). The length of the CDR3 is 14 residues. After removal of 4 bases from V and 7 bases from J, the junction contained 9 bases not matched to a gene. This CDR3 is CASSSGQGVGEQYF. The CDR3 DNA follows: TGTGCCAGCAGCTCCGGACAGGGCGTGGGGGAGCAGTACTTC.

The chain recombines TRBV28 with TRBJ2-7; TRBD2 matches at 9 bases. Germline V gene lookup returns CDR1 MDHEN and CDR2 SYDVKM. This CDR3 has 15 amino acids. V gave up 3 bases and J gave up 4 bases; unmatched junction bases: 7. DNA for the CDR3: TGTGCCAGCAGTTTCCCGACTAGCGGAGGGTACGAGCAGTACTTC. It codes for CASSFPTSGGYEQYF. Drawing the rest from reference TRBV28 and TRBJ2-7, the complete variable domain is DVKVTQSSRYLVKRTGEKVFLECVQDMDHENMFWYRQDPGLGLRLIYFSYDVKMKEKGDIPEGYSVSREKKERFSLILESASTNQTSMYLCASSFPTSGGYEQYFGPGTRLTVT.

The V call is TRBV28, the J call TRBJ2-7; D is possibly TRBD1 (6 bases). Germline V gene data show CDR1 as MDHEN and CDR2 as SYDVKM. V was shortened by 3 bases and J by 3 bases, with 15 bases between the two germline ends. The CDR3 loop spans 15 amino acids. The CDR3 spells CASSFPRDTIYEQYF. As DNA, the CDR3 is TGTGCCAGCAGTTTCCCCCGGGACACCATCTACGAGCAGTACTTC.

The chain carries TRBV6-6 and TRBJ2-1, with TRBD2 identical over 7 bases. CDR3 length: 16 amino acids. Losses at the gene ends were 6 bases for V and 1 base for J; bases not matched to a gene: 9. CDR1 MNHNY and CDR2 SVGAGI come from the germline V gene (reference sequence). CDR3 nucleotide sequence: TGTGCCAGCAGGAGCCCTAGCGGTGTATCCTACAATGAGCAGTTCTTC. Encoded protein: CASRSPSGVSYNEQFF.

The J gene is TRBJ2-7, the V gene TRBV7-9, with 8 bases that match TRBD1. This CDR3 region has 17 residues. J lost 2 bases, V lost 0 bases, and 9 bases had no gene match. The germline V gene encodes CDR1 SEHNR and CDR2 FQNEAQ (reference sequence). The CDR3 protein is CASSLAHRGTGTYEQYF. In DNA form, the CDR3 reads TGTGCCAGCAGCTTAGCGCATCGAGGGACAGGAACCTACGAGCAGTACTTC. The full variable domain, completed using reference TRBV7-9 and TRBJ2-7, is DTGVSQNPRHKITKRGQNVTFRCDPISEHNRLYWYRQTLGQGPEFLTYFQNEAQLEKSRLLSDRFSAERPKGSFSTLEIQRTEQGDSAMYLCASSLAHRGTGTYEQYFGPGTRLTVT.

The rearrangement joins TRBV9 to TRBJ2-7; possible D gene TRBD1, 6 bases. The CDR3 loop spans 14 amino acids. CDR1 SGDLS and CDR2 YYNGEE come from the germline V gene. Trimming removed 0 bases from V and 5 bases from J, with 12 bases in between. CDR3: CASSVGLGGDEQYF. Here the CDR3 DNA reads TGTGCCAGCAGCGTAGGGCTAGGGGGAGACGAGCAGTACTTC. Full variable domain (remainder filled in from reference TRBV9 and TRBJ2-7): DSGVTQTPKHLITATGQRVTLRCSPRSGDLSVYWYQQSLDQGLQFLIQYYNGEERAKGNILERFSAQQFPDLHSELNLSSLELGDSALYFCASSVGLGGDEQYFGPGTRLTVT.

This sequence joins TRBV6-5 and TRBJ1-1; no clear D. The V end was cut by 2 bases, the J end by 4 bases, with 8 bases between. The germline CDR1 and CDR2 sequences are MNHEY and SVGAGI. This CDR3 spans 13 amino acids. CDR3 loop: CASSYMTSTEAFF. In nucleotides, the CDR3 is TGTGCCAGCAGTTACATGACAAGCACTGAAGCTTTCTTT.

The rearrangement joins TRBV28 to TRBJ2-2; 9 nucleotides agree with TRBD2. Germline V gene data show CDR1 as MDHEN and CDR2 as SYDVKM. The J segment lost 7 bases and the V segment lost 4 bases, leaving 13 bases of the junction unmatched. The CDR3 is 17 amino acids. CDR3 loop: CASSSTGTSSMGGELFF. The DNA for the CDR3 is TGTGCCAGCAGTTCCACCGGGACTAGCTCTATGGGCGGGGAGCTGTTTTTT. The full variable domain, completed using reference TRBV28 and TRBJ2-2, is DVKVTQSSRYLVKRTGEKVFLECVQDMDHENMFWYRQDPGLGLRLIYFSYDVKMKEKGDIPEGYSVSREKKERFSLILESASTNQTSMYLCASSSTGTSSMGGELFFGEGSRLTVL.

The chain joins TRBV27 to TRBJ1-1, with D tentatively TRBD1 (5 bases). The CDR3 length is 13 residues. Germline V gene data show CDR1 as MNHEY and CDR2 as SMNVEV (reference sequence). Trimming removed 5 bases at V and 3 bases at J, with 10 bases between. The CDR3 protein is CASSLTGYTEAFF. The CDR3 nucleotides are TGTGCCAGCAGTCTCACAGGATACACTGAAGCTTTCTTT.

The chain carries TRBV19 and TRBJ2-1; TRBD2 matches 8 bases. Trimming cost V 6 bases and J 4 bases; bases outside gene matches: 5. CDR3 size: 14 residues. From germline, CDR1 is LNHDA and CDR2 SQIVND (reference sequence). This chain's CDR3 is CASREREFYNEQFF. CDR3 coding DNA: TGTGCCAGTAGGGAGCGGGAGTTTTACAATGAGCAGTTCTTC.

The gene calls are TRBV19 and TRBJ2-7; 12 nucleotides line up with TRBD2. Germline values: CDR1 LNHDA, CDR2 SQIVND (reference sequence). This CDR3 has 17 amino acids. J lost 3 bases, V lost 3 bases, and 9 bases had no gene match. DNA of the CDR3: TGTGCCAGTAGTATCCGGACTAGCGGGAAGTTTGGCTACGAGCAGTACTTC. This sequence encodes CASSIRTSGKFGYEQYF.

The CDR3 DNA sequence: TGTGCCAGCCGGGGCACTGAAGCTTTCTTT. This translates into CASRGTEAFF. The chain links TRBV2 to TRBJ1-1, with D uncertain. The ends were cut back, 8 bases at V and 4 bases at J, with 5 bases in the middle. This CDR3 has 10 amino acids. The germline V gene has CDR1 SNHLY and CDR2 FYNNEI.

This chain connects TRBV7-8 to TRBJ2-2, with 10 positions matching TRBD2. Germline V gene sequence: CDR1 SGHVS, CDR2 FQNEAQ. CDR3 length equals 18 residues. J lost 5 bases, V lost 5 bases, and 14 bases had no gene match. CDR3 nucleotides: TGTGCCAGCAGCCAGAGGGCTAGCGGGAGCCCGGTTACCGGGGAGCTGTTTTTT. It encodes CASSQRASGSPVTGELFF.

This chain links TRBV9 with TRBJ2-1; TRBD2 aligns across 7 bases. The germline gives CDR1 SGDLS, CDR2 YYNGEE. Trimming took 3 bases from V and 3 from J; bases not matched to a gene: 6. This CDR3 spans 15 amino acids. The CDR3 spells CASSASGGHYNEQFF. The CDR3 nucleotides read TGTGCCAGCAGCGCTAGCGGAGGACACTACAATGAGCAGTTCTTC.

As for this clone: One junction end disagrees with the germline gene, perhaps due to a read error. CDR3 bases: TGCGCCAGCAGCCAAGTCCAACTAGCGGAGGATGGGGAGCAGTTCTTC. This encodes CASSQVQLAEDGEQFF. The chain recombines TRBV7-9 with TRBJ2-1, with 8 bases identical to TRBD2. This CDR3 is 16 amino acids long. Germline values: CDR1 SEHNR, CDR2 FQNEAQ (reference sequence).

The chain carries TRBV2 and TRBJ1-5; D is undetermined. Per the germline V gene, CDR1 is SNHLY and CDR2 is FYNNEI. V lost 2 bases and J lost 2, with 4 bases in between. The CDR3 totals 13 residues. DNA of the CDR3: TGTGCCAGCAGTGAACCTGGCAATCAGCCCCAGCATTTT. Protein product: CASSEPGNQPQHF.

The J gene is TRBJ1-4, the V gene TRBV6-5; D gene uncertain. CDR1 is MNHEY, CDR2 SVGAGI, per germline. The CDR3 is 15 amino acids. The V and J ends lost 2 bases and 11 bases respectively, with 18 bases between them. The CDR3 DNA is TGTGCCAGCAGTTACCGGACGGGAGCCGGAGGGAAACTGTTTTTT. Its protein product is CASSYRTGAGGKLFF.

Here the CDR3 reads CATGLAGDEQFF. In nucleotides, the CDR3 is TGTGCCACCGGACTAGCGGGCGATGAGCAGTTCTTC. This chain links TRBV27 with TRBJ2-1, with TRBD2 identical over 11 bases. V lost 10 bases, J lost 8 bases, and 4 bases stayed unmatched. Germline-derived CDR1 and CDR2 are MNHEY and SMNVEV (reference sequence). The CDR3 is 12 amino acids.

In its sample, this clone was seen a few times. The CDR3 sequence: CASSQVLEFREAFF. Here the CDR3 DNA reads TGCGCCAGCAGCCAAGTTTTAGAGTTCCGTGAAGCTTTCTTT. The V gene is TRBV4-3, the J gene TRBJ1-1, with D unclear. The CDR3 spans 14 residues. Germline lookup yields CDR1 LGHNA and CDR2 YSLEER. Between the trimmed V and J ends, which lost 1 base and 7 bases, there was a span of 13 bases.

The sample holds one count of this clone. The CDR3 coding sequence is TGTGCCAGCACCACCCCTAGCGGGGCCTCCTACGAGCAGTACTTC. It encodes CASTTPSGASYEQYF. The rearrangement uses TRBV7-8 and TRBJ2-7; 9 bases line up with TRBD2. The CDR3 consists of 15 residues. CDR1 is SGHVS, CDR2 FQNEAQ, per germline. V gave up 7 bases and J gave up 0 bases; unmatched junction bases: 7. Combining the CDR3 with reference TRBV7-8 and TRBJ2-7 gives the whole variable domain GAGVSQSPRYKVAKRGQDVALRCDPISGHVSLFWYQQALGQGPEFLTYFQNEAQLDKSGLPSDRFFAERPEGSVSTLKIQRTQQEDSAVYLCASTTPSGASYEQYFGPGTRLTVT.

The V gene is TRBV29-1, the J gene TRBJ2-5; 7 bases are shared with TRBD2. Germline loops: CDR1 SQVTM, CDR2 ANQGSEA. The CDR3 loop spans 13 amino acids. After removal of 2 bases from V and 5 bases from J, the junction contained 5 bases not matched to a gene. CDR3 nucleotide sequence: TGCAGCGTTGAAACGGTAGCGGGCGAGACCCAGTACTTC. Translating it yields CSVETVAGETQYF.

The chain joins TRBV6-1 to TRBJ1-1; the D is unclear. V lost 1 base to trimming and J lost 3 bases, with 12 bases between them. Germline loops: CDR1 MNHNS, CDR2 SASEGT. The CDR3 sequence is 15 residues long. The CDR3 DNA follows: TGTGCCAGCAGTGAAGGGACGAGGCGGGACACTGAAGCTTTCTTT. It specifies CASSEGTRRDTEAFF.

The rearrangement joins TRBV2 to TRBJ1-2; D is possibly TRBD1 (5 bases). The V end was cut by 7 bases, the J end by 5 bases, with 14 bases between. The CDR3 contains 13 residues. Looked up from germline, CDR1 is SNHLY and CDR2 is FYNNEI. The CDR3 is CASKVPGMYGYTF. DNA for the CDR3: TGTGCCAGCAAAGTTCCAGGGATGTATGGCTACACCTTC.

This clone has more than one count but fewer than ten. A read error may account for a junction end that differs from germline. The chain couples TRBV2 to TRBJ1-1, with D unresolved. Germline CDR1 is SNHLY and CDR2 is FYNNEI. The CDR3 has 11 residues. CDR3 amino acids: CASRENSEAFF. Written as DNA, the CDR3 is TGTGCCAGCAGGGAAAACAGTGAAGCTTTCTTT.

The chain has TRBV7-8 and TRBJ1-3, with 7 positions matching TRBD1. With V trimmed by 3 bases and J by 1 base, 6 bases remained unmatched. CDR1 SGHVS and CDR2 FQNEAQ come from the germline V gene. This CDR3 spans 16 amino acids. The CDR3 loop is CASSLDPGQSGNTIYF. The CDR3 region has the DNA TGTGCCAGCAGCTTGGATCCGGGACAGTCTGGAAACACCATATATTTT.